This T cell receptor (beta chain) was documented in a study of T cell repertoires in cytomegalovirus infection. Trimming took 2 bases from V and 2 from J, leaving 16 bases between them. The CDR3 is 17 residues long. Per germline, CDR1 LNHDA and CDR2 SQIVND (reference sequence). Each CDR3 protein is one row after TCRdb ran MiXCR on the reads. The sample lists about 310,000 distinct CDR3 sequences, roughly 25% occurring once. Concerning this clonotype itself: Its antigen is not identified.

The sample consisted of cultured PBMCs, taken from culture after CMV antigen stimulation. The J gene is TRBJ1-5, the V gene TRBV19; D may be TRBD1 (5 bases). The origin of this receptor is a human donor in good health (CMV status not recorded). Some clones in this sample may be carry-over from other donors' samples. The DNA for the CDR3 is TGTGCCAGTAGTATATTGACGGGGGGGATCGGCAATCAGCCCCAGCATTTT. Amino acids: CASSILTGGIGNQPQHF.